One sample yielded the 8 T cell receptor beta chains listed below, sequenced in a study of OX40 agonist ivuxolimab in advanced cancers. The method was immunoSEQ multiplex PCR; TCRdb's version includes in-frame clones alone and lacks a portion of them. The table includes approximately 40,000 clones, 75% to 85% detected once. This material consisted of CD4+ or CD8+ T cells sorted from blood, taken in a trial of the OX40 agonist ivuxolimab. The receptor source for this set is an adult with an advanced solid tumor such as melanoma, head and neck, liver or kidney cancer.

This clone was picked up a small number of times. This sequence joins TRBV12-5 and TRBJ2-3; D is unresolved. Between the trimmed V and J ends, which lost 5 bases and 0 bases, there was a span of 6 bases. This CDR3 has 13 residues. Germline-derived CDR1 and CDR2 are LGHNT and FRNRAP. The CDR3 protein is CASGRSSTDTQYF. For the CDR3, the DNA is TGTGCTAGTGGTCGCTCTAGCACAGATACGCAGTATTTT.

The chain combines TRBV15 with TRBJ1-3; a possible D gene is TRBD1 (5 bases). Between the trimmed V and J ends, which lost 1 base and 3 bases, there was a span of 10 bases. CDR1 is LNHNV, CDR2 YYDKDF, per germline (reference sequence). The CDR3 loop spans 15 amino acids. CDR3 loop: CATSRGDGGGNTIYF. DNA of the CDR3: TGTGCCACCAGCAGAGGAGATGGGGGTGGAAACACCATATATTTT. Full variable domain (missing parts from reference TRBV15 and TRBJ1-3): DAMVIQNPRYQVTQFGKPVTLSCSQTLNHNVMYWYQQKSSQAPKLLFHYYDKDFNNEADTPDNFQSRRPNTSFCFLDIRSPGLGDTAMYLCATSRGDGGGNTIYFGEGSWLTVV.

CDR3 DNA sequence: TGTGCCAGCAGCCAACCACCCGGGACTAGCGGGGGGCGTGCCTACGAGCAGTACTTC. Translated: CASSQPPGTSGGRAYEQYF. This sequence joins TRBV7-9 and TRBJ2-7; TRBD2 agrees at 15 bases. The CDR3 runs 19 residues. Germline CDR1 is SEHNR and CDR2 is FQNEAQ (reference sequence). V shed 5 bases and J 2 bases; nucleotides not matched to a gene: 13.

V is TRBV10-2 and J is TRBJ2-7; TRBD2 aligns across 16 bases. Trimming took 7 bases from V and 5 from J; bases not matched to a gene: 5. CDR1 and CDR2 (germline): WSHSY, SAAADI. The CDR3 is 15 residues long. CDR3 loop: CASKGTSGRADEQYF. CDR3 nucleotides: TGCGCCAGCAAGGGGACTAGCGGGAGGGCCGACGAGCAGTACTTC.

In DNA, the CDR3 is TGTGCCAGCAGCTTAAGTTGGGAGACCCAGTACTTC. This translates into CASSLSWETQYF. The V call is TRBV7-2, the J call TRBJ2-5; D gene unclear. Trimming took 2 bases from V and 5 from J, leaving 6 bases between them. This CDR3 contains 12 residues. Germline CDR1 SGHTA, CDR2 FQGNSA.

Details on this clone: The junction differs from germline at one of its ends, possibly a read error. The chain uses TRBV7-7 and TRBJ2-5, with TRBD2 matching over 9 bases. Germline CDR1 SSHAT, CDR2 FNYEAQ (reference sequence). This CDR3 comprises 17 residues. DNA of the CDR3: TGTGCTAGCAGCTTAGGGGTAGCGGGAGTGGAACAAGAGACCCAGTACTTC. Protein: CASSLGVAGVEQETQYF.

This rearrangement joins TRBV7-9 to TRBJ1-1, with TRBD1 matching over 9 bases. Germline-derived CDR1 and CDR2 are SEHNR and FQNEAQ (reference sequence). This CDR3 region has 16 residues. The ends lost 5 bases at V and 1 base at J; junction bases unmatched: 8. CDR3 in DNA: TGTGCCAGCAGCACGGACAGGGGAGGGTGGAACACTGAAGCTTTCTTT. It yields the protein CASSTDRGGWNTEAFF.

The chain has TRBV5-6 and TRBJ1-3; D may be TRBD1 (5 bases). Per germline, CDR1 SGHDT and CDR2 YYEEEE. V was cut by 0 bases and J by 0 bases, with 13 bases left in between. The CDR3 loop spans 17 amino acids. The CDR3 nucleotides read TGTGCCAGCAGCTTGGGGGGCTGGGCGCCCTCTGGAAACACCATATATTTT. Translation gives CASSLGGWAPSGNTIYF.